The rows below give T cell receptor beta chains drawn from one sample of a study of T cell responses to AZD1222 COVID-19 vaccine. This table comes from immunoSEQ multiplex PCR, and its TCRdb copy is limited to in-frame clones, with some not included. Of tens of thousands of clones in the sample, around nine tenths are singletons; the top ten hold about 5.4%. Sample: peripheral blood, taken 28 days after the second AZD1222 dose. The receptors shown here come from an adult who received the AZD1222 COVID-19 vaccine. Both conserved end residues are part of each CDR3. Fields, in order: clone size, D gene, J gene, V gene, CDR3 DNA, CDR3 protein. A D gene is named only where the DNA matches it firmly. Size tells how often a clone was seen (once, few, many) or the class of an expanded clone, and some rows leave it out.

.,TRBD1,TRBJ2-6,TRBV27,TGTGCCAGCAGAAACAGGGGACCGGGGGCCAACGTCCTGACTTTC,CASRNRGPGANVLTF
.,.,TRBJ2-2,TRBV11-2,TGTGCCAGCAGCTTCCCCTTAAAGTGGGGGGCTAACACCGGGGAGCTGTTTTTT,CASSFPLKWGANTGELFF
.,TRBD1,TRBJ1-2,TRBV7-3,TGTGCCAGCAGCCTTATACCGGGACAGTACTATGGCTACACCTTC,CASSLIPGQYYGYTF
once,.,TRBJ1-4,TRBV2,TGTGCGGTGGGATATCGGGCTGAAAAACTGTTTTTT,CAVGYRAEKLFF
.,.,TRBJ2-7,TRBV6-5,TGTGCCAGCAGTTCCCGGGGGCTTAGCTCCTACGAGCAGTACTTC,CASSSRGLSSYEQYF
few,.,TRBJ1-1,TRBV5-5,TGTGCCAGCAGCTTCACAGGCGCTGACACTGAAGCTTTCTTT,CASSFTGADTEAFF
.,.,TRBJ2-1,TRBV5-1,TGCGCCAGCAGCTTGGGTGGTGGGGGGACCTACAATGAGCAGTTCTTC,CASSLGGGGTYNEQFF
.,.,TRBJ1-4,TRBV4-2,TGTGCCAGCAGCCAAGGTGAAAAACTGTTTTTT,CASSQGEKLFF
.,.,TRBJ1-4,TRBV19,TGTGCCAGCGGCGGGGGGGACGCAACTAATGAAAAACTGTTTTTT,CASGGGDATNEKLFF
.,.,TRBJ2-2,TRBV19,TGTGCCAGTAGTGGGCCCGGGGAGCTGTTTTTT,CASSGPGELFF
.,.,TRBJ1-5,TRBV7-3,TGTGCCAGCAGCTTAGGGTTTGGTCAGCCCCAGCATTTT,CASSLGFGQPQHF
.,TRBD2,TRBJ2-1,TRBV29-1,TGCAGCGCCCTTAGCGGGGGGGCAGGGGTTGGAGAGCAGTTCTTC,CSALSGGAGVGEQFF
.,.,TRBJ2-5,TRBV12-5,TGTGCTAGTGGTCCTCTAGCGTCGGAGACCCAGTACTTC,CASGPLASETQYF
.,.,TRBJ2-1,TRBV27,TGTGCCAGCAGTTCAGTAACCGTCACAGCCACTGGGTATGAGCAGTTCTTC,CASSSVTVTATGYEQFF
.,TRBD1,TRBJ1-3,TRBV10-3,TGTGCCATCAGTGAGCGGGGGACAGGGGTTTCGAACACCATATATTTT,CAISERGTGVSNTIYF
.,TRBD2,TRBJ2-3,TRBV4-2,TGTGCCAGCAGCCGCAGCGGGGGGGGCACAGATACGCAGTATTTT,CASSRSGGGTDTQYF
.,TRBD2,TRBJ2-5,TRBV11-2,TGTGCCAGCAGCCATGTAGCGGGGGGGCAGGAGACCCAGTACTTC,CASSHVAGGQETQYF
once,.,TRBJ1-3,TRBV19,TGTGCCAGTAGTATCTCCATTTCTCAACAAAACACCATATATTTT,CASSISISQQNTIYF
.,.,TRBJ2-7,TRBV18,TGTGCCAGCTCACCAGAGTCGGATGAGCAGTACTTC,CASSPESDEQYF
.,.,TRBJ2-5,TRBV6-5,TGTGCCAGCAGTTCCACAGGGCGGGAGACCCAGTACTTC,CASSSTGRETQYF
.,.,TRBJ2-7,TRBV6-5,TGTGCCAGCAGTTTATCGGGGGAACCTTACGAGCAGTACTTC,CASSLSGEPYEQYF
.,.,TRBJ2-7,TRBV5-4,TGTGCCAGCAGCCTTCCGGACGGCTCCTACGAGCAGTACTTC,CASSLPDGSYEQYF
.,.,TRBJ2-3,TRBV7-9,TGTGCCAGCAGTCGGGACACCCGCACAGATACGCAGTATTTT,CASSRDTRTDTQYF
.,.,TRBJ2-2,TRBV24-1,TGTGCCACCGGAGAAGGCACCGGGGAGCTGTTTTTT,CATGEGTGELFF
.,.,TRBJ2-3,TRBV14,TGTGCCAGCAGCCTAAATCGCCTGGGTCGGACAGATACGCAGTATTTT,CASSLNRLGRTDTQYF
.,TRBD2,TRBJ2-3,TRBV7-2,TGTGCCAGCAGCTTGACTAGCGGGAGGACCACAGATACGCAGTATTTT,CASSLTSGRTTDTQYF
.,.,TRBJ2-3,TRBV5-1,TGCGCCAGCAGCTTTACAGGGTTTGGTAATACGCAGTATTTT,CASSFTGFGNTQYF
.,TRBD1,TRBJ1-5,TRBV2,TGTGCCAGCAGTTCGGGACAGGGATTTCAGCCCCAGCATTTT,CASSSGQGFQPQHF
.,.,TRBJ2-2,TRBV9,TGTGCCAGCAGCGTAGTACCAGCAACCGGGGAGCTGTTTTTT,CASSVVPATGELFF
.,.,TRBJ2-3,TRBV10-3,TGTGCCATCAGGGATAGCGGAAGCACAGATACGCAGTATTTT,CAIRDSGSTDTQYF
.,TRBD2,TRBJ2-7,TRBV19,TGTGCCAGTAGTATCGGACCGGGGGGGCTAAGCTCCTACGAGCAGTACTTC,CASSIGPGGLSSYEQYF
.,TRBD2,TRBJ2-1,TRBV3-1/TRBV3-2,TGTGCCAGCAGCCTATACGGGACTAGCGGGGGTAATGAGCAGTTCTTC,CASSLYGTSGGNEQFF
.,TRBD2,TRBJ2-3,TRBV7-9,TGTGCCAGCAGCTTGACTAGCGGGAGCACAGATACGCAGTATTTT,CASSLTSGSTDTQYF
.,.,TRBJ2-7,TRBV4-3,TGCGCCAGCAGCCCTCGTGTAGACACCGCCTACGAGCAGTACTTC,CASSPRVDTAYEQYF
few,.,TRBJ1-2,TRBV14,TGTGCCAGCAGCGGACCGCTGGTCGCCCCATATGGCTACACCTTC,CASSGPLVAPYGYTF
.,.,TRBJ1-3,TRBV5-1,TGCGCCAGGAAGGGGCAGGGGCTTATCTCTGGAAACACCATATATTTT,CARKGQGLISGNTIYF
few,.,TRBJ2-7,TRBV5-4,TGTGCCAGCACCCGGGACACTAACTACGAGCAGTACTTC,CASTRDTNYEQYF
.,.,TRBJ1-2,TRBV7-9,TGTGCCAGCAGCTGGACGGCAAACTATGGCTACACCTTC,CASSWTANYGYTF
.,.,TRBJ1-1,TRBV29-1,TGCAGCGTTGAGGTAAGGGGGTTGGCGAACACTGAAGCTTTCTTT,CSVEVRGLANTEAFF
.,.,TRBJ1-1,TRBV5-4,TGTGCCAGCAGCTTGGCCTCGGTCCGGGGAACGAACACTGAAGCTTTCTTT,CASSLASVRGTNTEAFF
.,TRBD1,TRBJ1-5,TRBV7-8,TGTGCCAGCAGCTTTACGGACAGGGAACAGCCCCAGCATTTT,CASSFTDREQPQHF
.,.,TRBJ2-2,TRBV5-1,TGCGCCAGCAGCTTTACCGGGGAGCTGTTTTTT,CASSFTGELFF
.,TRBD1,TRBJ2-1,TRBV6-2/TRBV6-3,TGTGCCAGCAGTTACGAATCGACAGGGTACTACAATGAGCAGTTCTTC,CASSYESTGYYNEQFF
.,.,TRBJ1-6,TRBV10-1,TGCGCCAGCAGTGCAAACGTGCAGGGTTCGCCCCTCCACTTT,CASSANVQGSPLHF
.,.,TRBJ1-4,TRBV7-8,TGTGCCAGCAGCTTAGGTGGGCTAAGTGAAAAACTGTTTTTT,CASSLGGLSEKLFF
.,TRBD1,TRBJ2-1,TRBV7-9,TGTGCCAGCAGCCCCCGACAGGGGTCAGGCAATGAGCAGTTCTTC,CASSPRQGSGNEQFF
.,TRBD1,TRBJ2-2,TRBV2,TGTGCCACCAATAGACAGGGAAAGAACACCGGGGAGCTGTTTTTT,CATNRQGKNTGELFF
.,.,TRBJ1-4,TRBV9,TGTGCCAGCAGCGTAGGGGAGACACTGGGGGAAAAACTGTTTTTT,CASSVGETLGEKLFF
.,.,TRBJ2-1,TRBV5-1,TGCGCCAGCAGCTTCGGATCGGGGAGCTACAATGAGCAGTTCTTC,CASSFGSGSYNEQFF
.,.,TRBJ2-3,TRBV6-5,TGTGCCAGCAGCTCCCCCAAGCTCAGCACAGATACGCAGTATTTT,CASSSPKLSTDTQYF
.,.,TRBJ2-7,TRBV27,TGTGCCAGCAGTTACGGATACGAGCAGTACTTC,CASSYGYEQYF
.,TRBD1,TRBJ2-2,TRBV24-1,TGTGCCACCCAGACAGGGGACACCGGGGAGCTGTTTTTT,CATQTGDTGELFF
.,.,TRBJ1-5,TRBV28,TGTGCCAGCAGTTCCCAGGGAAGAAGCAATCAGCCCCAGCATTTT,CASSSQGRSNQPQHF
.,.,TRBJ2-3,TRBV12-3/TRBV12-4,TGTGCCAGCAGTTCCGACAGAGATACGCAGTATTTT,CASSSDRDTQYF
.,TRBD1,TRBJ2-5,TRBV20-1,TGCAGTGCTAGTCCCAAAGGACAGGGTTGGAACCAAGAGACCCAGTACTTC,CSASPKGQGWNQETQYF
.,TRBD1,TRBJ1-1,TRBV4-2,TGTGCCAGCAGCCAGTATGGACAGGGGGACACTGAAGCTTTCTTT,CASSQYGQGDTEAFF
.,.,TRBJ1-4,TRBV28,TGTGCCAGCAGTTTTGGGTGGACCCCCAATGCAACTAATGAAAAACTGTTTTTT,CASSFGWTPNATNEKLFF
.,.,TRBJ1-1,TRBV6-5,TGTGCCAGCAGTTCCTCGAGGATTGAAGCTTTCTTT,CASSSSRIEAFF